The clone carrying this T cell receptor beta chain has a count of ten or more. The data were taken from a study of CD8 T cells in ankylosing spondylitis. This CDR3 has 15 amino acids. Losses at the gene ends were 4 bases for V and 4 bases for J; bases not matched to a gene: 7. TCRdb reprocessed the 5' RACE reads via MiXCR and lists one record per CDR3 protein. The top ten hold about 14% of the sample, which has roughly 160,000 distinct CDR3 sequences, approximately 9.9% seen once. What was sequenced was blood, either unsorted or a sorted T cell fraction (not recorded which). The TCR was taken from a female donor with ankylosing spondylitis or in good health (not recorded which). The chain joins TRBV12-3 or TRBV12-4 to TRBJ2-1; 7 nucleotides line up with TRBD1. The CDR3 here is CASSSAGTAYNEQFF. DNA of the CDR3: TGTGCCAGCAGTTCAGCCGGGACAGCTTACAATGAGCAGTTCTTC.